This T cell receptor (beta chain) was captured in a study of T cell responses to AZD1222 COVID-19 vaccine. TCRdb's table, derived via immunoSEQ multiplex PCR, lists solely in-frame clones and lacks some. This sample has some 120,000 clones, with over 80% found just once. Comments on this clone: Its antigen is unidentified.

Study-level points and caveats: Scientists sampled the repertoires only once the peak T cell response had passed. Epitopes outside B.1.351 and B.1.1.7 mutated regions reportedly drew nearly half of spike TCRs. Donors were largely white British and mainly female; clonal diversity was possibly underestimated.

V shed 4 bases and J 3 bases; nucleotides not matched to a gene: 16. CDR1 is SGHRS, CDR2 YFSETQ, per germline. The CDR3 extends over 21 amino acids. The sample consisted of peripheral blood, taken on day 0 of AZD1222 vaccination. This chain joins TRBV5-1 and TRBJ2-2, with 15 bases matching TRBD2. This sequence was found in an adult in good health. The CDR3, as DNA: TGCGCCAGCAGCCTCCCCGGCCGGACTAGCGGGAGGGTAACGTACACCGGGGAGCTGTTTTTT. Translating it yields CASSLPGRTSGRVTYTGELFF.